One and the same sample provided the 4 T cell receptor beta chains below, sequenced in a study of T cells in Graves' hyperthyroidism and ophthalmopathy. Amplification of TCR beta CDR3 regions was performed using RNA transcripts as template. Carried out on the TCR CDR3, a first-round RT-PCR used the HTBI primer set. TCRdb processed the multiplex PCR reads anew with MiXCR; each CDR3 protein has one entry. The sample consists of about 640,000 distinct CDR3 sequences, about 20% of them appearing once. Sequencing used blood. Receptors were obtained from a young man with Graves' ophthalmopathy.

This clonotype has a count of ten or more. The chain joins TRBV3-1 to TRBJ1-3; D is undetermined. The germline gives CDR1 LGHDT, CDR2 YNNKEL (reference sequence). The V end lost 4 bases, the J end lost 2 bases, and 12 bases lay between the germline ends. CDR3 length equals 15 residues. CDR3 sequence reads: CASSPWEGTGNTIYF. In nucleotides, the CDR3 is TGTGCCAGCAGCCCATGGGAGGGTACTGGAAACACCATATATTTT. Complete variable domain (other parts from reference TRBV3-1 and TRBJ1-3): DTAVSQTPKYLVTQMGNDKSIKCEQNLGHDTMYWYKQDSKKFLKIMFSYNNKELIINETVPNRFSPKSPDKAHLNLHINSLELGDSAVYFCASSPWEGTGNTIYFGEGSWLTVV.

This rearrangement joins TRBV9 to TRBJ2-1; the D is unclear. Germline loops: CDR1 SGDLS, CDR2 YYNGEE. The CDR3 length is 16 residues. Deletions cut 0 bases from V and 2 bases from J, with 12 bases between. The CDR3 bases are TGTGCCAGCAGCGTAGGTTTGGGAAGCACCTACAATGAGCAGTTCTTC. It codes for CASSVGLGSTYNEQFF.

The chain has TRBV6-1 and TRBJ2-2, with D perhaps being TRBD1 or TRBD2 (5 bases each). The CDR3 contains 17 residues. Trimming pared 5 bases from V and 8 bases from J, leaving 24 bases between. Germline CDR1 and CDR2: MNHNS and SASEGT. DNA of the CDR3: TGTGCCAGCAGTTTATCCCGTCCGGGACCCTATAGGGGGGAGCTGTTTTTT. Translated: CASSLSRPGPYRGELFF.

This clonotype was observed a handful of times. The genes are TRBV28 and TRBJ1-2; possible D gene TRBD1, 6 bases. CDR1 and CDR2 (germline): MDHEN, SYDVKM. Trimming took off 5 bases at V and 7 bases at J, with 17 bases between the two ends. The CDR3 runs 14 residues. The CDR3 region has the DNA TGTGCCAGCAGTCTCCAACAGGGTCGGAGTGGCTACACCTTC. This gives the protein CASSLQQGRSGYTF.